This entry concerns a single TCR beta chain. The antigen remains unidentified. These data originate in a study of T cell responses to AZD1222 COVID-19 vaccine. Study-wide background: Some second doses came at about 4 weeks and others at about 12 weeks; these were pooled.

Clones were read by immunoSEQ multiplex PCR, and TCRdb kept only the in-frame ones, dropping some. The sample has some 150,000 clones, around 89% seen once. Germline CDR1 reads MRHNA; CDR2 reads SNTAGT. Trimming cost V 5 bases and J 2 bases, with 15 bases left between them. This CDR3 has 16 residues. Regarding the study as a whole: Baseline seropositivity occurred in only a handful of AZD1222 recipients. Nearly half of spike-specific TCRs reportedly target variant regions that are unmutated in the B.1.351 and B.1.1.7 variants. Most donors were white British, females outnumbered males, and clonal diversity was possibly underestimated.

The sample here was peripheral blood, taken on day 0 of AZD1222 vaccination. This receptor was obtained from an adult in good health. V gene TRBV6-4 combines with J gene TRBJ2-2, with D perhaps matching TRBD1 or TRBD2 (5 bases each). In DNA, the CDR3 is TGTGCCAGCAGTCGGGACGGAAGCCTCAACACCGGGGAGCTGTTTTTT. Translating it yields CASSRDGSLNTGELFF.